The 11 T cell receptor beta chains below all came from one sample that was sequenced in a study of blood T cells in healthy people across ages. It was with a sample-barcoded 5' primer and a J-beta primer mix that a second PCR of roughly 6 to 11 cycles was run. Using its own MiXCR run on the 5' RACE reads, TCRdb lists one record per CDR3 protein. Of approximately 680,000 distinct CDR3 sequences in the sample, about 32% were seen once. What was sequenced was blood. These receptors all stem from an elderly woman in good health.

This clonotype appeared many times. The CDR3, as DNA: TGCAGCGTTGGACAGGGGCAAGCGGAGACCCAGTACTTC. Its protein product is CSVGQGQAETQYF. J is TRBJ2-5 and V is TRBV29-1; TRBD1 matches 8 bases. Germline loops: CDR1 SQVTM, CDR2 ANQGSEA. V gave up 4 bases and J gave up 5 bases; unmatched junction bases: 6. The CDR3 loop spans 13 amino acids.

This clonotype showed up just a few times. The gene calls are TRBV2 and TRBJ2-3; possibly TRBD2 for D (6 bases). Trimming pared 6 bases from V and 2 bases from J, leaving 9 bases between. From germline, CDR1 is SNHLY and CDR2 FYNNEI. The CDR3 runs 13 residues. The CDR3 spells CASRGGTTDTQYF. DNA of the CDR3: TGTGCCAGCAGGGGCGGGACCACAGATACGCAGTATTTT.

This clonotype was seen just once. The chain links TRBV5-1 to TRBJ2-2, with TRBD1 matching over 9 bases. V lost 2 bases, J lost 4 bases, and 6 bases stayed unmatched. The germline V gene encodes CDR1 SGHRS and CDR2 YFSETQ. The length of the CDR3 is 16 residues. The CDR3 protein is CASSFRTGAITGELFF. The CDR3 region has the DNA TGCGCCAGCAGCTTTCGGACAGGGGCAATCACCGGGGAGCTGTTTTTT.

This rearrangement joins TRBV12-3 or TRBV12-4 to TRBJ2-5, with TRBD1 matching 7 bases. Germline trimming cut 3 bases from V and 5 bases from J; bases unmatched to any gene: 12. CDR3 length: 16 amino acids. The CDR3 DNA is TGTGCCAGCAGTTTTGCCCGTACAGGGGTCGGGGAGACCCAGTACTTC. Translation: CASSFARTGVGETQYF.

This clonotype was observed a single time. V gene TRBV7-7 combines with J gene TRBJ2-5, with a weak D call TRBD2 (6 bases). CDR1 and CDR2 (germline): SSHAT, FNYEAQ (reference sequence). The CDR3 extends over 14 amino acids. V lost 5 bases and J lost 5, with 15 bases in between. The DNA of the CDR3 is TGTGCCAGCAGCGGGACTCCTAGCCTGGAGACCCAGTACTTC. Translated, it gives CASSGTPSLETQYF. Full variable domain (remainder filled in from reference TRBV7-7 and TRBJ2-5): GAGVSQSPRYKVTKRGQDVTLRCDPISSHATLYWYQQALGQGPEFLTYFNYEAQPDKSGLPSDRFSAERPEGSISTLTIQRTEQRDSAMYRCASSGTPSLETQYFGPGTRLLVL.

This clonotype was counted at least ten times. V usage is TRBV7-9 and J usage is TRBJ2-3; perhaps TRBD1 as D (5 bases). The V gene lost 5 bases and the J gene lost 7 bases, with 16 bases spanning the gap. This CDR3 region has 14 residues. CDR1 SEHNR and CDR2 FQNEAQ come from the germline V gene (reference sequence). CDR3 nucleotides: TGTGCCAGCAGCGCTTTCGACAGCCGGAATACGCAGTATTTT. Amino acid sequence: CASSAFDSRNTQYF. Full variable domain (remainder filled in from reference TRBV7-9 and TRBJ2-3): DTGVSQNPRHKITKRGQNVTFRCDPISEHNRLYWYRQTLGQGPEFLTYFQNEAQLEKSRLLSDRFSAERPKGSFSTLEIQRTEQGDSAMYLCASSAFDSRNTQYFGPGTRLTVL.

The CDR3 DNA sequence: TGTGCCAGCAGCTTGGCTCGACAGGACCAACAGCCCCAGCATTTT. Translated, it gives CASSLARQDQQPQHF. The rearrangement joins TRBV7-2 to TRBJ1-5, with D tentatively TRBD1 (6 bases). Trimming removed 3 bases from V and 7 bases from J, with 16 bases in between. Germline V gene data show CDR1 as SGHTA and CDR2 as FQGNSA. The CDR3 consists of 15 residues.

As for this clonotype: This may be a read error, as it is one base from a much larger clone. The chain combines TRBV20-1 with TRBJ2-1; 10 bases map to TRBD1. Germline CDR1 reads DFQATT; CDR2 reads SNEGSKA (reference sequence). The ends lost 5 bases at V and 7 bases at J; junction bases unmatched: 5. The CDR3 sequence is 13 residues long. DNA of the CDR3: TGCAGTGCTCCGGGACAGGGGAGAAATGAGCAGTTCTTC. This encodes CSAPGQGRNEQFF.

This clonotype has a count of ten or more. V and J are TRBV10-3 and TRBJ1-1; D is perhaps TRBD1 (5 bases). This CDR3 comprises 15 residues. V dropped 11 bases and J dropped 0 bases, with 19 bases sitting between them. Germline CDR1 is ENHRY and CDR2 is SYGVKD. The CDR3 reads CASTNGGAMNTEAFF. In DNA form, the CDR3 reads TGTGCCTCCACTAATGGAGGGGCAATGAACACTGAAGCTTTCTTT.

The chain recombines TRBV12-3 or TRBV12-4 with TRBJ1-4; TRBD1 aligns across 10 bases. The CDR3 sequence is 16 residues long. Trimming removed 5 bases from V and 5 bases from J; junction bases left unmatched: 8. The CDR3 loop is CASSPRTGGRNEKLFF. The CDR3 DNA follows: TGTGCCAGCAGTCCCCGGACAGGGGGAAGAAATGAAAAACTGTTTTTT.

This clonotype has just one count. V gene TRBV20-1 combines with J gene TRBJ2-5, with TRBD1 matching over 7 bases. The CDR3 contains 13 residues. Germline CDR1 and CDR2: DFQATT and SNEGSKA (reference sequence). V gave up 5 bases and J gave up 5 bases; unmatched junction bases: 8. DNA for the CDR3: TGCAGTGCTGCCGAGACAGGGTTGGAGACCCAGTACTTC. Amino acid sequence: CSAAETGLETQYF.